The 3 T cell receptor beta chains below come from one sample, sequenced in a study of tumor-infiltrating lymphocytes in primary liver carcinoma. Total RNA (roughly 0.45 ug) served as template for TCR beta cDNA synthesis primed by a constant-region primer. It was through three nested multiplex PCR rounds of slightly modified ARM-PCR that TCR beta libraries arose. Both of the initial two PCR rounds ran for nine to ten cycles and employed TRBV1-TRBV30 forward primers alongside a C-beta reverse primer. MiXCR, applied by TCRdb to the multiplex PCR reads, yields one record per CDR3 protein. Of 55,000 or so distinct CDR3 sequences listed, just over 70% are singletons. Both RNA and DNA were isolated together from about 20-30 mg of bulk tissue that had not been sorted. The specimen sequenced was liver tumor tissue from sampling region 2. Subset defined: tumor region T2, inferior pole. These receptors were taken from a man aged 35 to 55 with primary liver carcinoma and hepatitis B virus infection.

The chain employs TRBV6-2 or TRBV6-3 and TRBJ2-1; the match to TRBD2 covers 7 bases. With V trimmed by 6 bases and J by 6 bases, 14 bases remained unmatched. Germline V CDR1 and CDR2: MNHEY, SVGEGT. This CDR3 has 16 residues. CDR3 in DNA: TGTGCCAGCAGACCCAGGACTATCGGGAGGACCAATGAGCAGTTCTTC. Amino acid sequence: CASRPRTIGRTNEQFF.

A remark on this clonotype: The junction does not match germline at one end; this may be a read error. The V and J genes are TRBV7-8 and TRBJ2-7; D is perhaps TRBD2 (6 bases). Per the germline V gene, CDR1 is SGHVS and CDR2 is FQNEAQ. The CDR3 has 14 residues. Here the CDR3 reads CASCDTGTLHEEYF. As DNA, the CDR3 is TGCGCCAGCTGCGATACCGGGACTCTCCACGAGGAGTACTTC.

This clonotype was found once. The junction departs from germline at one end; a sequencing error may be responsible. The V and J genes are TRBV6-6 and TRBJ1-5; D uncertain. CDR1 and CDR2 (germline): MNHNY, SVGAGI (reference sequence). This CDR3 spans 16 amino acids. For the CDR3, the DNA is TGTGCCAGCAGTTACTCGGGAGGATGTAGCAATGAGCCCCAGCATTTT. This gives the protein CASSYSGGCSNEPQHF.